This T cell receptor (beta chain) was sequenced during a study of blood T cell repertoires in COVID-19. Study-wide background: Samples representing acute and convalescent COVID-19 were sourced from the United States, Italy and Spain. PBMCs, B-cell-depleted T cells, or T cells provided the cDNA or gDNA that made up the material.

In this sample, this clone turned up once. Original processing notes: Estimated nucleated cell counts came from reference gene primer amplification. Repertoires were generated with immunoSEQ multiplex PCR, while TCRdb's copy carries only in-frame clones and drops some. V and J calls and clone size are as listed in that table; D and trimming were resolved from the DNA. Of 300,000 to 400,000 clones in the sample, about nine tenths are singletons; the top ten hold approximately 7.3%. Enrolled during active infection, Seattle patients were then followed longitudinally. The source is a woman in her seventies with COVID-19, enrolled during active disease. Sequences were obtained from peripheral blood.

CDR3 sequence: CASSLGQSTEAFF. The CDR3 coding sequence is TGTGCCAGCAGTTTGGGGCAGAGCACTGAAGCTTTCTTT. The chain employs TRBV2 and TRBJ1-1; D is possibly TRBD1 (5 bases). Trimming shortened V by 5 bases and J by 4 bases, and 11 bases separated the two germline ends. The CDR3 extends over 13 amino acids. Germline CDR1 SNHLY, CDR2 FYNNEI.